This T cell receptor beta chain stems from a study of T-cell reconstitution after alpha-beta-depleted transplantation in children. A library of TCRbeta sequences, prepared with unique molecular identifiers, was generated. TCRdb called the PCR reads again in MiXCR, with one record for every CDR3 protein. The sample consists of a few hundred thousand distinct CDR3 sequences, about an eighth of them appearing once. This clonotype showed up many times. From germline, CDR1 is DFQATT and CDR2 SNEGSKA (reference sequence). Trimming removed 5 bases from V and 1 base from J, with 8 bases in between. The CDR3 is made up of 13 amino acids.

The sample in question was PBMCs, obtained from the stem cell graft. The receptor comes from a human donor who donated a stem cell graft to a child with Fanconi anemia. V usage is TRBV20-1 and J usage is TRBJ2-2; D is unclear. CDR3 sequence (DNA): TGCAGTGCTCGGTCAGTGAACACCGGGGAGCTGTTTTTT. It translates to CSARSVNTGELFF.